This passage covers 20 T cell receptor beta chains from one sample sequenced in a study of T cells after yellow fever vaccination. TCRdb ran MiXCR on the 5' RACE reads and lists one entry per CDR3 protein. This sample has hundreds of thousands of distinct CDR3 sequences, with around a sixth found just once. Source: PBMCs, taken before the yellow fever booster vaccination. The receptor set was obtained from a man younger than 30 who received the YFV17D yellow fever vaccine.

The V gene is TRBV12-3 or TRBV12-4, the J gene TRBJ1-1, with 9 bases matching TRBD1. The CDR3 sequence is 16 residues long. V lost 3 bases to trimming and J lost 1 base; unmatched junction nucleotides: 6. CDR3 in DNA: TGTGCCAGCAGTTTGCAGGGGACAGGGTCGAACACTGAAGCTTTCTTT. This encodes CASSLQGTGSNTEAFF.

The chain has TRBV9 and TRBJ1-1; possible D gene TRBD1, 5 bases. This CDR3 region has 13 residues. The V gene lost 2 bases and the J gene lost 5 bases, with 10 bases spanning the gap. In germline, CDR1 is SGDLS, CDR2 YYNGEE. CDR3 sequence reads: CASSVTALTEAFF. The DNA of the CDR3 is TGTGCCAGCAGCGTGACAGCCCTAACTGAAGCTTTCTTT.

This clonotype showed up just a few times. The chain uses TRBV4-3 and TRBJ1-1; D call uncertain. Germline V lookup: CDR1 LGHNA, CDR2 YSLEER. V was trimmed by 4 bases and J by 3 bases, leaving 12 bases between them. The CDR3 is made up of 14 amino acids. Here the CDR3 DNA reads TGCGCCAGCAGCCGGAGTACGGGATACACTGAAGCTTTCTTT. Protein product: CASSRSTGYTEAFF.

In its sample, this clonotype was seen a few times. The chain couples TRBV10-3 to TRBJ2-1; TRBD2 matches at 12 bases. With 7 bases clipped from V and 10 bases from J, the junction kept 14 bases outside the gene matches. The CDR3 is made up of 16 amino acids. Germline lookup yields CDR1 ENHRY and CDR2 SYGVKD. The CDR3 reads CAIKELAGGSNGEQFF. DNA for the CDR3: TGTGCCATCAAAGAACTAGCGGGGGGCTCGAATGGCGAGCAGTTCTTC.

The chain recombines TRBV29-1 with TRBJ1-5; no definite D call. Trimming shortened V by 6 bases and J by 0 bases, and 12 bases separated the two germline ends. This CDR3 contains 14 residues. The V gene's germline CDR1 is SQVTM and CDR2 ANQGSEA. CDR3 amino acids: CSVREANSNQPQHF. CDR3 sequence (DNA): TGCAGCGTCCGGGAGGCAAATAGCAATCAGCCCCAGCATTTT.

The chain joins TRBV7-2 to TRBJ2-7; 11 positions match TRBD2. This CDR3 is 13 amino acids long. Germline assignment: CDR1 SGHTA and CDR2 FQGNSA. J was trimmed by 5 bases and V by 4 bases; bases with no gene match: 1. This chain's CDR3 is CASSSGLADEQYF. The CDR3 region has the DNA TGTGCCAGCAGCTCGGGACTAGCGGACGAGCAGTACTTC.

This clonotype has only a few counts. This chain joins TRBV20-1 and TRBJ1-1; maybe TRBD1 (5 bases). V was trimmed by 0 bases and J by 3 bases, leaving 8 bases between them. The germline V gene has CDR1 DFQATT and CDR2 SNEGSKA (reference sequence). This CDR3 has 13 residues. CDR3 coding DNA: TGCAGTGCTAGAGAGGGAGGGGACACTGAAGCTTTCTTT. Translating gives CSAREGGDTEAFF.

V and J are TRBV7-9 and TRBJ2-7; 11 bases line up with TRBD2. In germline, CDR1 is SEHNR, CDR2 FQNEAQ (reference sequence). Losses at the gene ends were 5 bases for V and 0 bases for J; bases not matched to a gene: 6. The CDR3 runs 16 residues. The CDR3 DNA is TGTGCCAGCAGCGATTTTAGCGGGGGGGGCTCCTACGAGCAGTACTTC. This codes for CASSDFSGGGSYEQYF.

The chain employs TRBV20-1 and TRBJ1-2, with 10 bases matching TRBD1. This CDR3 region has 12 residues. Germline-derived CDR1 and CDR2 are DFQATT and SNEGSKA (reference sequence). J gave up 7 bases and V 6 bases, and 5 bases lay outside the gene matches. The CDR3 DNA follows: TGCAGTGCCAGACAGGGGGCTGGTGGCTACACCTTC. This codes for CSARQGAGGYTF.

The rearrangement joins TRBV27 to TRBJ1-1; 8 bases fit TRBD1. The CDR3 extends over 15 amino acids. CDR1 and CDR2 from the germline V gene are MNHEY and SMNVEV (reference sequence). J gave up 4 bases and V 1 base, and 5 bases lay outside the gene matches. This CDR3 is CASSLYRGFGTEAFF. The CDR3 region has the DNA TGTGCCAGCAGTTTATACAGGGGGTTCGGCACTGAAGCTTTCTTT.

In its sample, this clonotype was seen a few times. The V gene is TRBV12-3 or TRBV12-4, the J gene TRBJ1-1; the match to TRBD1 covers 9 bases. The V gene end was trimmed by 5 bases and the J gene end by 1 base; junction bases not matched to a gene: 2. CDR3 length: 14 amino acids. The DNA of the CDR3 is TGTGCCAGCAGTAGGGGACAGGGGAACACTGAAGCTTTCTTT. Translated, it gives CASSRGQGNTEAFF.

This clonotype turned up a few times. The chain joins TRBV6-5 to TRBJ2-7; D possibly corresponds to TRBD2 (5 bases). There are 14 residues in the CDR3. Looked up from germline, CDR1 is MNHEY and CDR2 is SVGAGI. V lost 2 bases and J lost 2, with 10 bases in between. CDR3: CASSYGSTTYEQYF. CDR3 nucleotides: TGTGCCAGCAGTTACGGGAGCACCACCTACGAGCAGTACTTC.

The DNA of the CDR3 is TGTGCCAGCAGTTTATCGGGACAGGGGGCGCGAGGCTACACCTTC. Protein product: CASSLSGQGARGYTF. This chain uses TRBV27 with TRBJ1-2; 12 positions agree with TRBD1. The germline V gene has CDR1 MNHEY and CDR2 SMNVEV (reference sequence). CDR3 size: 15 residues. V was clipped by 0 bases and J by 8 bases; unmatched bases: 4.

The chain is built from TRBV12-3 or TRBV12-4 and TRBJ2-1; 8 bases line up with TRBD1. The V gene end was trimmed by 2 bases and the J gene end by 2 bases; junction bases not matched to a gene: 2. The CDR3 is 15 amino acids. CDR3 in DNA: TGTGCCAGCAGTTTACCGACAGGGGCCTACAATGAGCAGTTCTTC. Residues: CASSLPTGAYNEQFF.

The gene calls are TRBV4-1 and TRBJ2-1, with D perhaps matching TRBD2 (5 bases). Deletions cut 0 bases from V and 7 bases from J, with 13 bases between. The CDR3 contains 15 residues. Per germline, CDR1 MGHRA and CDR2 YSYEKL. This chain's CDR3 is CASSQEGLGSNEQFF. The CDR3, as DNA: TGCGCCAGCAGCCAAGAAGGGCTAGGGAGTAATGAGCAGTTCTTC.

This sequence joins TRBV6-5 and TRBJ2-1, with D perhaps matching TRBD2 (6 bases). The CDR3 is 15 amino acids. V lost 2 bases and J 7 bases, leaving 15 bases between the germline ends. In germline, CDR1 is MNHEY, CDR2 SVGAGI. CDR3 residues: CASSYSDRGKNEQFF. CDR3 bases: TGTGCCAGCAGTTACAGCGATCGCGGGAAGAATGAGCAGTTCTTC.

The chain combines TRBV7-9 with TRBJ1-2; D perhaps matches TRBD1 (5 bases). This CDR3 contains 13 residues. Per the germline V gene, CDR1 is SEHNR and CDR2 is FQNEAQ (reference sequence). Trimming shortened V by 5 bases and J by 8 bases, and 15 bases separated the two germline ends. The CDR3 bases are TGTGCCAGCAGCGGTCAGGGCTTGTGGGGCTACACCTTC. This codes for CASSGQGLWGYTF.

The table lists this clonotype with a few counts. The chain carries TRBV27 and TRBJ1-5; 8 nucleotides line up with TRBD1. The length of the CDR3 is 13 residues. Germline CDR1 MNHEY, CDR2 SMNVEV (reference sequence). J lost 9 bases, V lost 5 bases, and 6 bases had no gene match. CDR3 region: CASSRQGPGPQHF. The CDR3 DNA reads TGTGCCAGCAGTAGACAGGGGCCAGGGCCCCAGCATTTT.

In this sample, this clonotype turned up a few times. The rearrangement joins TRBV12-3 or TRBV12-4 to TRBJ2-7; 8 positions agree with TRBD1. This CDR3 has 14 amino acids. Trimming cost V 7 bases and J 6 bases; bases outside gene matches: 11. This chain's CDR3 is CASTWTGIFGEQYF. As DNA, the CDR3 is TGTGCCAGCACCTGGACAGGGATATTTGGCGAGCAGTACTTC.

The chain employs TRBV20-1 and TRBJ2-5; no firm D call. This CDR3 comprises 14 residues. Trimming removed 1 base from V and 0 bases from J, with 9 bases in between. CDR1 and CDR2 from the germline V gene are DFQATT and SNEGSKA (reference sequence). The CDR3 here is CSARAVTDQETQYF. The CDR3 coding sequence is TGCAGTGCTAGAGCAGTCACAGACCAAGAGACCCAGTACTTC.